This T cell receptor (beta chain) was identified in a study of cytomegalovirus exposure and HLA in healthy donors. The study, taken as a whole, reports: In an earlier analysis, most TCR beta V segments were productive about 87% or about 30% of the time. A list of around 160 TCR beta chains associated with cytomegalovirus was given. The authors confirmed in vitro that a few CMV-associated chains were specific for CMV antigens.

From germline, CDR1 is MNHEY and CDR2 SVGAGI. V lost 6 bases and J lost 7; bases outside the gene matches: 5. The CDR3 is made up of 12 amino acids. Researchers ran the PCR with 60 Vbeta and 13 Jbeta primers. The method was immunoSEQ multiplex PCR; TCRdb's version includes in-frame clones alone and lacks a portion of them. The sample holds more than 95,000 clones, 12% seen once. This clone was seen a handful of times. Its antigen is still unknown. What was sequenced was PBMCs. This TCR was recovered from a man aged 40-49 years in good health and CMV-seropositive. The V gene is TRBV6-5, the J gene TRBJ1-1; 7 bases line up with TRBD1. The chain's CDR3 is CASRSTGREAFF. The DNA for the CDR3 is TGTGCCAGCAGATCGACAGGGCGTGAAGCTTTCTTT.